The 19 T cell receptor beta chains reported below all come from one sample, sequenced in a study of shared clonotypes between healthy human individuals. The table came from immunoSEQ multiplex PCR; TCRdb's copy has only in-frame clones and leaves some out. The sample contains approximately 2.5 million clones, roughly 93% of which appear only once. Source material: naive CD4+ T cells from PBMCs. As to subset: CD45RA+ positively selected. The origin of the receptors is a man aged 18-30 years in good health. Some clones in this sample may be carry-over from other donors' samples.

About this clone: Other DNA sequences in this sample translate to the same CDR3. This chain connects TRBV5-1 to TRBJ2-7; TRBD1 matches at 7 bases. The CDR3 contains 13 residues. CDR1 is SGHRS and CDR2 is YFSETQ in the germline V gene. Germline trimming cut 4 bases from V and 4 bases from J; bases unmatched to any gene: 5. As DNA, the CDR3 is TGCGCCAGCAGCACTCGGACAGGATACGAGCAGTACTTC. It codes for CASSTRTGYEQYF.

This rearrangement joins TRBV7-2 to TRBJ2-7; 12 bases align to TRBD2. Germline CDR1 and CDR2: SGHTA and FQGNSA. CDR3 size: 16 residues. Trimming took 6 bases from V and 2 from J; bases not matched to a gene: 8. The CDR3 spells CASRPASGRVPYEQYF. In nucleotides, the CDR3 is TGTGCCAGCAGACCCGCTAGCGGGAGGGTCCCCTACGAGCAGTACTTC.

The chain joins TRBV7-2 to TRBJ2-7; 7 bases are shared with TRBD2. Germline CDR1 reads SGHTA; CDR2 reads FQGNSA. The J segment lost 4 bases and the V segment lost 1 base, leaving 4 bases of the junction unmatched. The CDR3 is made up of 14 amino acids. The CDR3, as DNA: TGTGCCAGCAGCTTAGATTTGGGGGGGTACGAGCAGTACTTC. Translating gives CASSLDLGGYEQYF.

V is TRBV19 and J is TRBJ1-1; 9 bases line up with TRBD1. Per germline, CDR1 LNHDA and CDR2 SQIVND (reference sequence). V shed 5 bases and J 4 bases; nucleotides not matched to a gene: 11. This CDR3 spans 16 amino acids. Here the CDR3 reads CASSGWQGQGGTEAFF. DNA of the CDR3: TGTGCCAGTAGTGGGTGGCAGGGACAGGGCGGCACTGAAGCTTTCTTT.

The chain employs TRBV28 and TRBJ1-1; D may be TRBD1 (6 bases). This CDR3 is 14 amino acids long. CDR1 is MDHEN, CDR2 SYDVKM, per germline. V dropped 6 bases and J dropped 0 bases, with 11 bases sitting between them. The CDR3, as DNA: TGTGCCAGCAGAAAACAGGGACTGAACACTGAAGCTTTCTTT. It is translated as CASRKQGLNTEAFF.

This clone occurred once. The gene calls are TRBV5-1 and TRBJ2-7; D might be TRBD1 or TRBD2, each matching 5 bases. The CDR3 has 14 residues. Germline CDR1 SGHRS, CDR2 YFSETQ. V gave up 6 bases and J gave up 0 bases, with 13 bases separating them. The DNA for the CDR3 is TGCGCCAGCACCGGAGCGGACACCTCCTACGAGCAGTACTTC. Its protein is CASTGADTSYEQYF. Complete variable domain (other parts from reference TRBV5-1 and TRBJ2-7): KAGVTQTPRYLIKTRGQQVTLSCSPISGHRSVSWYQQTPGQGLQFLFEYFSETQRNKGNFPGRFSGRQFSNSRSEMNVSTLELGDSALYLCASTGADTSYEQYFGPGTRLTVT.

The rearrangement joins TRBV5-1 to TRBJ2-2; 7 nucleotides line up with TRBD1. CDR3 length: 18 residues. Germline lookup yields CDR1 SGHRS and CDR2 YFSETQ. J was trimmed by 3 bases and V by 3 bases; bases with no gene match: 14. This chain's CDR3 is CASSSYIGGAKDTGELFF. DNA of the CDR3: TGCGCCAGCAGCTCGTACATAGGGGGCGCAAAGGACACCGGGGAGCTGTTTTTT.

This chain joins TRBV27 and TRBJ1-1; the D gene is possibly TRBD1 (5 bases). V lost 3 bases, J lost 4 bases, and 15 bases lay in between. This CDR3 region has 15 residues. CDR1 and CDR2 (germline): MNHEY, SMNVEV (reference sequence). CDR3 sequence: CASSLRDGRLTEAFF. In DNA, the CDR3 is TGTGCCAGCAGTTTGCGGGACGGAAGACTCACTGAAGCTTTCTTT.

The genes are TRBV6-1 and TRBJ1-2, with 8 bases identical to TRBD1. Germline assignment: CDR1 MNHNS and CDR2 SASEGT. V shed 4 bases, J shed 5 bases, and the junction held 6 bases outside the gene matches. The CDR3 extends over 14 amino acids. CDR3: CASSGDRGAYGYTF. The DNA of the CDR3 is TGTGCCAGCAGTGGAGACAGGGGAGCGTATGGCTACACCTTC.

The V call is TRBV6-5, the J call TRBJ2-7, with TRBD1 as a possible D gene (5 bases). The CDR3 sequence is 14 residues long. Germline CDR1 reads MNHEY; CDR2 reads SVGAGI. The V end was cut by 5 bases, the J end by 2 bases, with 13 bases between. In DNA form, the CDR3 reads TGTGCCAGCAGTCCGAACAGGAAAACCTACGAGCAGTACTTC. This gives the protein CASSPNRKTYEQYF.

The gene calls are TRBV19 and TRBJ2-7; D is possibly TRBD2 (6 bases). CDR1 LNHDA and CDR2 SQIVND come from the germline V gene (reference sequence). Trimming took 5 bases from V and 3 from J, leaving 17 bases between them. The CDR3 has 15 amino acids. The CDR3 nucleotides read TGTGCCAGTAGTCCTAGCGATAGCTTAGTCTACGAGCAGTACTTC. Translation gives CASSPSDSLVYEQYF.

V gene TRBV7-9 combines with J gene TRBJ2-7, with a tentative D call TRBD2 (6 bases). This CDR3 is built from 14 residues. Germline CDR1 is SEHNR and CDR2 is FQNEAQ (reference sequence). V gave up 0 bases and J gave up 6 bases, with 12 bases separating them. The CDR3 DNA reads TGTGCCAGCAGCTTAGCCCCCCAGCGGGCCGAGCAGTACTTC. Translating gives CASSLAPQRAEQYF.

The chain carries TRBV28 and TRBJ2-1, with D tentatively TRBD1 or TRBD2 (5 bases each). In germline, CDR1 is MDHEN, CDR2 SYDVKM. Trimming took 8 bases from V and 10 from J, leaving 24 bases between them. The CDR3 has 15 residues. CDR3 sequence (DNA): TGTGCCAGCTCCGAAAATCCGGGACCGCCGGCGGAGCAGTTCTTC. Its translation is CASSENPGPPAEQFF.

The gene calls are TRBV6-5 and TRBJ2-1, with a possible D match to TRBD2 (5 bases). Germline values: CDR1 MNHEY, CDR2 SVGAGI. V lost 4 bases to trimming and J lost 4 bases, with 14 bases between them. The CDR3 loop spans 15 amino acids. DNA of the CDR3: TGTGCCAGCAGTTCAGCGGCTTCCCAGTACAATGAGCAGTTCTTC. Amino acid sequence: CASSSAASQYNEQFF.

The V gene is TRBV5-4, the J gene TRBJ2-2, with 10 bases matching TRBD2. This CDR3 spans 17 amino acids. The J segment lost 8 bases and the V segment lost 1 base, leaving 11 bases of the junction unmatched. CDR1 is SGHNT, CDR2 YYREEE, per germline (reference sequence). In DNA, the CDR3 is TGTGCCAGCAGCTTGACCTGGCTAGCGGGAGACGGGGGGGAGCTGTTTTTT. Amino acid sequence: CASSLTWLAGDGGELFF.

The chain employs TRBV6-5 and TRBJ2-6, with D unclear. Deletions cut 8 bases from V and 2 bases from J, with 13 bases between. Germline V gene lookup returns CDR1 MNHEY and CDR2 SVGAGI. The CDR3 has 15 amino acids. The CDR3 loop is CASPYPGAGANVLTF. The CDR3 coding sequence is TGTGCCAGCCCATACCCGGGCGCTGGGGCCAACGTCCTGACTTTC.

This clone appeared a single time. The rearrangement links TRBV30 to TRBJ1-1, with D tentatively TRBD1 (5 bases). The germline V and J ends were trimmed by 1 base and 4 bases, with 10 bases remaining between them. CDR1 is GTSNPN, CDR2 SVGIG, per germline (reference sequence). This CDR3 is 13 amino acids long. This CDR3 reads CAWSEQAGTEAFF. In DNA form, the CDR3 reads TGTGCCTGGAGTGAACAGGCTGGCACTGAAGCTTTCTTT.

The gene calls are TRBV7-9 and TRBJ1-4, with a weak D call TRBD1 (5 bases). Germline CDR1 is SEHNR and CDR2 is FQNEAQ (reference sequence). Trimming cost V 1 base and J 7 bases, with 13 bases left between them. The CDR3 contains 15 residues. Written as DNA, the CDR3 is TGTGCCAGCAGCTTAGGACAGTTGGGCCGTGAAAAACTGTTTTTT. Amino acids: CASSLGQLGREKLFF.

The rearrangement uses TRBV9 and TRBJ2-7, with 10 bases matching TRBD2. After removal of 1 base from V and 6 bases from J, the junction contained 7 bases not matched to a gene. The CDR3 has 15 residues. Germline values: CDR1 SGDLS, CDR2 YYNGEE. In nucleotides, the CDR3 is TGTGCCAGCAGCGTACGTCTAGCGGGAGAAGCCGAGCAGTACTTC. Its protein is CASSVRLAGEAEQYF.